These 26 T cell receptor beta chains were all obtained from the same sample, sequenced in a study of blood T cells in healthy people across ages. A J-beta primer mix and a sample-barcoded 5' primer were used in a second PCR of about 7 to 12 cycles. TCRdb independently ran MiXCR on the 5' RACE reads; one entry per CDR3 protein. The profile covers more than 1,400,000 distinct CDR3 sequences, with approximately 40% appearing a single time and 6.5% to 10% taken by the ten largest. The material sequenced was blood. These receptors were taken from a woman aged 18-29 years in good health.

This clonotype was seen only a few times. The CDR3 loop reads CASNAQGYNEQFF. The CDR3 nucleotides are TGTGCCAGCAACGCTCAGGGGTACAATGAGCAGTTCTTC. The chain uses TRBV28 and TRBJ2-1; D is perhaps TRBD1 (6 bases). Germline V gene lookup returns CDR1 MDHEN and CDR2 SYDVKM. Trimming shortened V by 7 bases and J by 4 bases, and 11 bases separated the two germline ends. The CDR3 sequence is 13 residues long. Based on the CDR3 plus reference TRBV28 and TRBJ2-1, the full variable domain is DVKVTQSSRYLVKRTGEKVFLECVQDMDHENMFWYRQDPGLGLRLIYFSYDVKMKEKGDIPEGYSVSREKKERFSLILESASTNQTSMYLCASNAQGYNEQFFGPGTRLTVL.

This clonotype was counted only a few times. Here the CDR3 DNA reads TGTGCCAGCAGTCCCGTCGATGAAAAACTGTTTTTT. As protein: CASSPVDEKLFF. This rearrangement joins TRBV6-6 to TRBJ1-4, with D uncertain. The ends were cut back, 5 bases at V and 6 bases at J, with 7 bases in the middle. Germline V gene lookup returns CDR1 MNHNY and CDR2 SVGAGI (reference sequence). The CDR3 is 12 amino acids.

The rearrangement uses TRBV20-1 and TRBJ1-1; no definite D call. The CDR3 contains 11 residues. Deletions cut 3 bases from V and 7 bases from J, with 9 bases between. Per germline, CDR1 DFQATT and CDR2 SNEGSKA (reference sequence). The CDR3 sequence: CSASRQDEAFF. DNA of the CDR3: TGCAGTGCTAGTAGGCAGGATGAAGCTTTCTTT.

To note about this clonotype: At one end, the junction sequence differs from germline, possibly due to a read error. V and J are TRBV7-2 and TRBJ2-5; D perhaps matches TRBD2 (5 bases). There are 13 residues in the CDR3. Germline loops: CDR1 SGHTA, CDR2 FQGNSA. CDR3 region: CASARGWQGTQYF. The CDR3 DNA follows: TGTGCCAGCGCACGGGGTTGGCAAGGGACCCAGTACTTC. The whole variable domain, remainder taken from reference TRBV7-2 and TRBJ2-5, is GAGVSQSPSNKVTEKGKDVELRCDPISGHTALYWYRQSLGQGLEFLIYFQGNSAPDKSGLPSDRFSAERTGGSVSTLTIQRTQQEDSAVYLCASARGWQGTQYFGPGTRLLVL.

This clonotype has a single count. The J gene is TRBJ1-5, the V gene TRBV20-1; 7 bases match TRBD1. This CDR3 has 13 residues. The V segment lost 6 bases and the J segment 3 bases; nucleotides outside the gene matches: 5. The germline gives CDR1 DFQATT, CDR2 SNEGSKA (reference sequence). The CDR3 here is CSAHGQVNQPQHF. The CDR3 nucleotides read TGCAGTGCACACGGACAGGTCAATCAGCCCCAGCATTTT.

The chain carries TRBV20-1 and TRBJ2-7; tentative D call: TRBD1 (5 bases). The J call may be incorrect, as the DNA end agrees better with TRBJ2-5. From germline, CDR1 is DFQATT and CDR2 SNEGSKA (reference sequence). The length of the CDR3 is 12 residues. CDR3 coding DNA: TGCAGTGCAGTCAGGGCAGGAGAGACCCAGTACTTC. Protein sequence: CSAVRAGETQYF.

This clonotype turned up a few times. The chain recombines TRBV6-6 with TRBJ2-1, with D hard to call. Germline lookup yields CDR1 MNHNY and CDR2 SVGAGI (reference sequence). Trimming took 4 bases from V and 3 from J, leaving 10 bases between them. There are 14 residues in the CDR3. This chain's CDR3 is CASSSPSGYNEQFF. CDR3 sequence (DNA): TGTGCCAGCAGTTCCCCGTCGGGCTACAATGAGCAGTTCTTC.

Details on this clonotype: A much larger clone lies a single base off, so this may be a read error. J is TRBJ2-3 and V is TRBV21-1. TRBV21-1 is an annotated pseudogene. The CDR3 runs to 15 residues. The CDR3 bases are TGTGCCAGCAGCAAACACCAGAGGAACACAGATACGCAGTATTTT. Its protein product is CASSKHQRNTDTQYF.

The chain is built from TRBV10-3 and TRBJ2-7; 10 nucleotides match TRBD2. CDR1 is ENHRY, CDR2 SYGVKD, per germline. This CDR3 has 17 amino acids. Trimming cost V 3 bases and J 4 bases; bases outside gene matches: 12. CDR3 region: CAISDGKSGRAVYEQYF. The CDR3 DNA reads TGTGCCATCAGTGATGGTAAGAGCGGGAGGGCCGTGTACGAGCAGTACTTC.

This clonotype was recorded a few times. V gene TRBV5-5 combines with J gene TRBJ2-4, with TRBD2 matching 8 bases. CDR1 and CDR2 (germline): SGHKS, YYEKEE (reference sequence). Trimming at V came to 4 bases and at J to 2 bases, leaving 8 bases not matched to a gene. The CDR3 spans 16 residues. The CDR3 nucleotides read TGTGCCAGCAGCCTGTGGACTAGCTTGACCAAAAACATTCAGTACTTC. Translating it yields CASSLWTSLTKNIQYF.

This clonotype was picked up a small number of times. V is TRBV21-1 and J is TRBJ1-6. TRBV21-1 is a pseudogene. This CDR3 contains 21 residues. The CDR3: CASSKGSRANPNSSYNSPLHF. As DNA, the CDR3 is TGTGCCAGCAGCAAAGGTAGCAGGGCCAACCCAAATAGCTCCTATAATTCACCCCTCCACTTT.

The CDR3 is CSARPIAGGIGLDEQFF. DNA of the CDR3: TGCAGTGCTAGACCAATAGCGGGAGGAATAGGTCTAGATGAGCAGTTCTTC. The chain uses TRBV20-1 and TRBJ2-1, with 10 bases that match TRBD2. Looked up from germline, CDR1 is DFQATT and CDR2 is SNEGSKA (reference sequence). The CDR3 length is 17 residues. Losses at the gene ends were 2 bases for V and 8 bases for J; bases not matched to a gene: 15.

V and J are TRBV20-1 and TRBJ1-5, with 7 bases fitting TRBD1. Germline CDR1 and CDR2: DFQATT and SNEGSKA (reference sequence). The V and J ends lost 0 bases and 3 bases, in that order; junction bases with no gene match: 11. The CDR3 loop spans 17 amino acids. CDR3 protein: CSARDNGHGTVNQPQHF. DNA of the CDR3: TGCAGTGCTAGAGATAATGGCCACGGGACAGTCAATCAGCCCCAGCATTTT.

This clonotype occurred a few times. The rearrangement links TRBV7-9 to TRBJ2-5; possibly TRBD1 for D (5 bases). Trimming shortened V by 2 bases and J by 4 bases, and 17 bases separated the two germline ends. Germline loops: CDR1 SEHNR, CDR2 FQNEAQ (reference sequence). The CDR3 loop spans 16 amino acids. CDR3 residues: CASSLYGQGERETQYF. CDR3 coding DNA: TGTGCCAGCAGCTTATATGGTCAGGGTGAGAGAGAGACCCAGTACTTC.

For this clonotype: Being one base from a much bigger clone, this may be a read error. V is TRBV5-5 and J is TRBJ1-2; 7 bases fit TRBD1. The CDR3 extends over 13 amino acids. V lost 3 bases, J lost 7 bases, and 6 bases stayed unmatched. CDR1 and CDR2 (germline): SGHKS, YYEKEE (reference sequence). The CDR3: CASSSGTACGYTF. For the CDR3, the DNA is TGTGCCAGCAGCTCCGGGACAGCCTGTGGCTACACCTTC.

This clonotype turned up a few times. CDR3: CASSERGIEQFF. The CDR3 DNA sequence: TGTGCCAGCAGTGAAAGGGGAATTGAGCAGTTCTTC. V usage is TRBV6-1 and J usage is TRBJ2-1, with a weak D call TRBD1 (5 bases). V was shortened by 2 bases and J by 9 bases, with 8 bases between the two germline ends. The CDR3 length is 12 residues. In germline, CDR1 is MNHNS, CDR2 SASEGT.

V and J are TRBV30 and TRBJ2-1; 9 bases are a match to TRBD1. Germline CDR1 is GTSNPN and CDR2 is SVGIG (reference sequence). The CDR3 loop spans 14 amino acids. V lost 4 bases, J lost 10 bases, and 11 bases stayed unmatched. The CDR3 region has the DNA TGTGCCTGGAACAGGGGGCGCCGGGGTTGCGAGCAGTTCTTC. Its translation: CAWNRGRRGCEQFF.

This chain joins TRBV7-7 and TRBJ2-5; D is unclear. CDR3 size: 13 residues. Looked up from germline, CDR1 is SSHAT and CDR2 is FNYEAQ (reference sequence). V lost 4 bases and J lost 0, with 6 bases in between. CDR3 amino acids: CASSYQHQETQYF. CDR3 coding DNA: TGTGCCAGCAGCTACCAGCACCAAGAGACCCAGTACTTC.

This clonotype appeared a few times. This rearrangement joins TRBV12-3 or TRBV12-4 to TRBJ1-1; D gene ambiguous. The germline V and J ends were trimmed by 2 bases and 3 bases, with 7 bases remaining between them. The CDR3 consists of 13 residues. CDR3 region: CASSLLVDTEAFF. DNA of the CDR3: TGTGCCAGCAGTTTATTAGTTGACACTGAAGCTTTCTTT.

The chain recombines TRBV3-1 with TRBJ2-5; D is unclear. The J call could be wrong; TRBJ2-7 is a better fit for the DNA end. The germline V gene encodes CDR1 LGHDT and CDR2 YNNKEL (reference sequence). The CDR3 contains 14 residues. CDR3 sequence (DNA): TGTGCCAGCAGCCAAGATCGGTCCAGCCACGAGCAGTACTTC. Its protein is CASSQDRSSHEQYF.

The chain recombines TRBV20-1 with TRBJ2-7, with D hard to call. The CDR3 sequence is 10 residues long. Trimming removed 3 bases at V and 7 bases at J, with 7 bases between. CDR1 is DFQATT, CDR2 SNEGSKA, per germline (reference sequence). The CDR3 DNA follows: TGCAGTGCTAGCGACAATGAGCAGTACTTC. Translating it yields CSASDNEQYF.

The CDR3 nucleotides read TGTGCCAGCAGCTTAGCATCGGCCAGCCTATCCTACAATGAGCAGTTCTTC. Translation: CASSLASASLSYNEQFF. The rearrangement joins TRBV7-8 to TRBJ2-1; no clear D. Trimming removed 0 bases at V and 1 base at J, with 13 bases between. The germline V gene has CDR1 SGHVS and CDR2 FQNEAQ. CDR3 length: 17 residues. The variable domain in full, with the rest retrieved from reference TRBV7-8 and TRBJ2-1, is GAGVSQSPRYKVAKRGQDVALRCDPISGHVSLFWYQQALGQGPEFLTYFQNEAQLDKSGLPSDRFFAERPEGSVSTLKIQRTQQEDSAVYLCASSLASASLSYNEQFFGPGTRLTVL.

Worth noting for this clonotype: One end of the junction varies from germline; a read error may be responsible. CDR3 loop: CASSLRPGWGVSEVFF. The CDR3 DNA sequence: TGTGCCAGCAGTTTAAGGCCCGGTTGGGGCGTCTCTGAAGTTTTCTTT. The genes are TRBV27 and TRBJ1-1; D possibly corresponds to TRBD1 (5 bases). Germline CDR1 is MNHEY and CDR2 is SMNVEV (reference sequence). The CDR3 runs to 16 residues.

This rearrangement joins TRBV28 to TRBJ2-6, with a tentative D call TRBD1 (5 bases). Germline-derived CDR1 and CDR2 are MDHEN and SYDVKM. CDR3 length: 18 amino acids. Trimming removed 8 bases at V and 0 bases at J, with 20 bases between. The CDR3 reads CASSGPLTPLSGANVLTF. CDR3 DNA sequence: TGTGCCAGCTCAGGGCCACTAACCCCCCTCTCTGGGGCCAACGTCCTGACTTTC.

The chain couples TRBV7-9 to TRBJ2-3; TRBD1 or TRBD2 may be the D gene (6 bases each). The CDR3 contains 14 residues. Germline V gives CDR1 SEHNR, CDR2 FQNEAQ (reference sequence). Trimming stripped 5 bases from V and 7 bases from J, with 16 bases between. This CDR3 reads CASSGSGGTHTQYF. For the CDR3, the DNA is TGTGCCAGCAGCGGGAGCGGCGGGACACATACGCAGTATTTT.

This chain connects TRBV29-1 to TRBJ2-5, with 13 bases lining up with TRBD2. Germline V lookup: CDR1 SQVTM, CDR2 ANQGSEA. CDR3 size: 14 residues. V lost 1 base, J lost 11 bases, and 7 bases stayed unmatched. CDR3 in DNA: TGCAGCGTTGAAGCCGGGACTAGCGGGACTCAGCAGTACTTC. Protein product: CSVEAGTSGTQQYF.